This TCR beta chain was profiled in a study of human T cells and chemical hapten exposure. About the research overall: It was small differences in pooled library volume that mainly caused per-sample TCR yields to vary.

The sample holds many counts of this clonotype. Stated time point: healthy volunteer bleed at 6 weeks. Whole blood, unfractionated, served as the material for total RNA extraction. Trimming took 5 bases from V and 6 from J; bases not matched to a gene: 7. In germline, CDR1 is SQVTM, CDR2 ANQGSEA. The CDR3 covers 13 residues. As handled by the study authors: Ranging from roughly 23,224 to 750,000, TCR counts per sample had a median value of around 100,000. One entry per CDR3 protein results from TCRdb running MiXCR on the RACE reads. TCRdb, not the authors, supplied the V and J calls. The sample yields more than 35,000 distinct CDR3 sequences, around 3.4% seen once.

This TCR was sampled from a human donor in good health. Some clones in this sample may be carry-over from other donors' samples. The chain has TRBV29-1 and TRBJ1-2; the match to TRBD1 covers 9 bases. Sequencing input: whole blood. The CDR3 bases are TGCAGCGTTCACAGGGGGCCGATAGATGGCTACACCTTC. Translation gives CSVHRGPIDGYTF.